A single TCR beta chain is shown here with its context. Trimming left V 10 bases short and J 4 bases short, with 13 bases between. The CDR3 loop spans 13 amino acids. CDR1 is KGHDR, CDR2 SFDVKD, per germline. The sample comes from a study of blood T cell repertoires in COVID-19. About the study: The United States, Italy and Spain provided the acute and convalescent COVID-19 samples. The cDNA or gDNA used as material had been derived from T cells, B-cell-depleted T cells, or PBMCs.

In the original processing: Estimation of nucleated cell counts relied on the amplification of reference gene primers. Clones were read by immunoSEQ multiplex PCR, and TCRdb kept only the in-frame ones, dropping some. The V and J calls and the clone size are those of that table, but D and trimming were determined from the DNA. Of about 140,000 clones detected, roughly 84% appear once; the ten largest clones hold 3% to 4.5%. This clonotype was sampled from a woman aged 55-69 years with acute or convalescent COVID-19. Sequencing used peripheral blood. The genes are TRBV24-1 and TRBJ2-1; perhaps TRBD2 as D (5 bases). This CDR3 reads CATAKGAYNEQFF. CDR3 nucleotides: TGTGCCACGGCGAAGGGAGCTTACAATGAGCAGTTCTTC.